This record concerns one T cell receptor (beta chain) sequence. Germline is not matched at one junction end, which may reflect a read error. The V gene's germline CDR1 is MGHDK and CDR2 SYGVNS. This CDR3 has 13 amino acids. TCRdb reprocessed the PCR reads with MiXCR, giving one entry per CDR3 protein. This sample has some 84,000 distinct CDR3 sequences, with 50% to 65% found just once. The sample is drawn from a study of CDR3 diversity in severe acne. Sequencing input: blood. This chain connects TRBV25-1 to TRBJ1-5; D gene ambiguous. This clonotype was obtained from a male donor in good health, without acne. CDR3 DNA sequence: TGTGCCACCAGTGATTTAGACGGGCAGCCCCAGCATTTT. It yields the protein CATSDLDGQPQHF.